This T cell receptor beta chain comes out of a study of cytomegalovirus exposure and HLA in healthy donors. Study-level background: Previous work identified 95 million to 140 million unique TCR beta sequences from 200 million or so T cells. Whole-study results and caveats: A list of 164 TCR beta chains associated with cytomegalovirus was given.

The PCR contained 60 Vbeta and 13 Jbeta primers. TCRdb's copy holds only in-frame clones and misses some; the assay was immunoSEQ multiplex PCR. The sample has approximately 100,000 clones; around two thirds are singletons. In germline, CDR1 is SGHVS, CDR2 FQNEAQ. Trimming took 3 bases from V and 7 from J, leaving 15 bases between them. The CDR3 is 15 amino acids. In regard to this clone: The antigen is not known.

The TCR originated in a man aged 25 to 45 in good health and CMV-seropositive. The chain links TRBV7-8 to TRBJ1-4, with D tentatively TRBD1 (5 bases). Sequences were obtained from PBMCs. In nucleotides, the CDR3 is TGTGCCAGCAGCTTTTCTCGGCAGGGTAGTGAAAAACTGTTTTTT. Translation gives CASSFSRQGSEKLFF. The full variable domain, rest sourced from reference TRBV7-8 and TRBJ1-4, is GAGVSQSPRYKVAKRGQDVALRCDPISGHVSLFWYQQALGQGPEFLTYFQNEAQLDKSGLPSDRFFAERPEGSVSTLKIQRTQQEDSAVYLCASSFSRQGSEKLFFGSGTQLSVL.